This T cell receptor beta chain originates from a study of blood T cell repertoires in COVID-19. Study-wide context: The origin of the acute and convalescent COVID-19 samples was the United States, Italy and Spain. T cells, B-cell-depleted T cells, or PBMCs provided the cDNA or gDNA that served as material.

This table comes from immunoSEQ multiplex PCR, and its TCRdb copy is limited to in-frame clones, with some not included. This table holds around 62,000 clones, around 89% found once. Trimming took off 5 bases at V and 8 bases at J, with 7 bases between the two ends. The CDR3 is made up of 10 amino acids. All recovered Cohort 3 donors got two negative PCRs, got clearance, or saw symptom resolution. Sequencing used PBMCs or T cells enriched from blood (not recorded which). This receptor was identified in a woman aged 40 to 50 who had recovered from COVID-19. This chain joins TRBV12-3 or TRBV12-4 and TRBJ2-7; D may be TRBD1 (5 bases). In DNA, the CDR3 is TGTGCCAGCAGTGGACAAAAGCAGTACTTC. Protein product: CASSGQKQYF.